This T cell receptor (beta chain) was recovered during a study of CXCR3-negative and CXCR3-positive naive CD8 T cells (dated by TCRdb to 2018 to 2020). Background for the entire study: In total, about 150 million TRB reads were obtained, corresponding to roughly 1.5 +/- 0.3 million reads per library. Diversity and physicochemical repertoire analyses were performed on about eleven donors pooled from two independent experiments. Naive subsets from 5 donors and memory cells from 3 donors were included in the TRBV-TRBJ cluster analysis. The full study reports these points: TRB CDR3s from CXCR3-positive naive cells showed higher hydrophobicity (lower Kidera factor 4), lower energy, and higher strength and volume indices than CXCR3-negative naive cells. Because surface CD5, which is linked to self-reactivity in mice, was comparable between the naive subsets, TCR interaction strength was also inferred from TRB CDR3 physicochemical properties. Naive CXCR3-negative and CXCR3-positive cells from the same donor showed similar TRBV-TRBJ usage, whereas memory cells showed distinct patterns. Both naive subsets had comparably high repertoire diversity, while memory CD8+ T cells had much lower repertoire diversity. Because CXCR3 expression was partially decreased after cryopreservation, freshly isolated PBMCs were used for most assays.

The germline V gene supplies CDR1 KGHDR and CDR2 SFDVKD. From the cysteine through the phenylalanine, the CDR3 covers 15 amino acids. A DNA sequence was not provided. The run used a NextSeq 550. The Human TCR Profiling Kit (MiLaboratory) was used to make UMI-labeled 5' RACE TRB cDNA libraries. cDNA synthesis used the entire amount of extracted RNA, and PCR amplification then used the entire amount of cDNA produced. Libraries were prepared in parallel using an identical number of PCR cycles. The authors processed their data as follows. With a minimum of two reads required per UMI, MIGEC and MiXCR pulled out about 49,000 +/- 11,000 unique UMI-labeled TRB cDNA molecules from each library. On average, each library contained about 40,000 +/- 10,000 functional in-frame TRB CDR3 nucleotide clonotypes without stop codons. After downsampling to 5000 UMI-labeled TRB molecules per sample, diversity metrics such as normalized Shannon-Wiener and Chao1 were calculated in VDJtools. Clonotype-size-weighted physicochemical properties of the central five CDR3 residues (interaction energy, strength, volume and Kidera factor 4) were computed in VDJtools. After the reads were reprocessed by TCRdb, one entry was made per CDR3 protein sequence, with no DNA. Clone size and V and J calls follow TCRdb, not the original study. This sample's records show 150,000 or so distinct CDR3 sequences. The ten biggest clones cover about 0.27% of the sample.

Turning to this clonotype: Its antigen specificity is not known.

For each CD8+ T cell subset, flow sorting was done in triplicate, and 300,000 or so cells per subset went directly into RLT lysis buffer. Naive CD8+ T cells were defined stringently as CD45RO-CCR7+CD27+CD95- to exclude memory contaminants. Standard density gradient centrifugation was used to isolate peripheral blood mononuclear cells from buffy coats. Naive CXCR3-negative and CXCR3-positive CD8+ T cells were flow-sorted using a FACSAria III. Total RNA was extracted from sorted cells using an RNeasy Mini Kit. The chain is made from TRBV24-1 and TRBJ1-5; there is no DNA to check the TCRdb D call of TRBD1. The TCR originated in a human donor in good health. Some clones in this sample may be carry-over from other donors' samples. The sample comprised naive CXCR3+ CD8+ T cells from blood. The sample's cell subset or site label, decoded: CD45RO-CCR7+CD27+CD95- naive CD8+ T cells expressing CXCR3 (TNR3+). For the CDR3, the sequence is CATSDGRYPQGPQHF.